The 8 T cell receptor beta chains given below trace back to one sample, sequenced in a study of T-cell memory formation after mild COVID-19. One entry per CDR3 protein results from TCRdb running MiXCR on the 5' RACE reads. Seen here are roughly 110,000 distinct CDR3 sequences, approximately 15% observed once, and the top ten hold less than 40%. Sequencing was done on a sample of PBMCs or a T cell subset sorted from them (not recorded which). All receptors derive from a man aged 18-30 years who had mild COVID-19 (a few samples of this study predate the infection). Cell type and time point are not known.

This clonotype occurred a few times. The V and J genes are TRBV9 and TRBJ2-5, with TRBD2 matching over 8 bases. The CDR3 sequence is 13 residues long. V dropped 3 bases and J dropped 5; count of bases not matched to a gene: 3. CDR1 and CDR2 (germline): SGDLS, YYNGEE. This CDR3 is CASSAGGLETQYF. The CDR3 nucleotides are TGTGCCAGCAGCGCGGGGGGGCTGGAGACCCAGTACTTC.

The CDR3 here is CASSSLGTGEESPLHF. CDR3 nucleotide sequence: TGTGCCAGCAGCTCGCTCGGGACAGGGGAGGAATCACCCCTCCACTTT. This rearrangement joins TRBV7-2 to TRBJ1-6, with 10 bases aligning to TRBD1. J gave up 10 bases and V 4 bases, and 10 bases lay outside the gene matches. The CDR3 extends over 16 amino acids. Looked up from germline, CDR1 is SGHTA and CDR2 is FQGNSA.

This clonotype was seen more than once but under ten times. The chain has TRBV3-1 and TRBJ2-1; D ambiguous. V was cut by 4 bases and J by 7 bases, with 20 bases left in between. This CDR3 is 16 amino acids long. CDR1 and CDR2 (germline): LGHDT, YNNKEL (reference sequence). This CDR3 reads CASSPNVVIPPNEQFF. CDR3 sequence (DNA): TGTGCCAGCAGCCCAAACGTTGTTATTCCCCCTAATGAGCAGTTCTTC.

The chain couples TRBV6-5 to TRBJ2-2, with D unresolved. The V end lost 3 bases, the J end lost 3 bases, and 2 bases lay between the germline ends. CDR1 is MNHEY, CDR2 SVGAGI, per germline. This CDR3 has 12 residues. In nucleotides, the CDR3 is TGTGCCAGCAGTTATTACACCGGGGAGCTGTTTTTT. Translation gives CASSYYTGELFF.

The chain carries TRBV7-7 and TRBJ2-3; D gene ambiguous. This CDR3 is built from 13 residues. Germline loops: CDR1 SSHAT, CDR2 FNYEAQ (reference sequence). With 0 bases removed from V and 2 bases from J, the gap between germline ends came to 3 bases. This CDR3 is CASSLAATDTQYF. As DNA, the CDR3 is TGTGCCAGCAGCTTAGCCGCCACAGATACGCAGTATTTT.

The J gene is TRBJ2-4, the V gene TRBV6-5; 7 bases line up with TRBD1. V lost 5 bases to trimming and J lost 8 bases; unmatched junction nucleotides: 18. Germline loops: CDR1 MNHEY, CDR2 SVGAGI. This CDR3 region has 17 residues. CDR3 nucleotide sequence: TGTGCCAGCAGTACCCGACCCCCAAGACAGGGTCGGGACATTCAGTACTTC. It encodes CASSTRPPRQGRDIQYF.

The chain links TRBV15 to TRBJ2-1; D gene unclear. The CDR3 is made up of 15 amino acids. The germline V gene encodes CDR1 LNHNV and CDR2 YYDKDF (reference sequence). V gave up 1 base and J gave up 2 bases, with 9 bases separating them. The CDR3 bases are TGTGCCACCAGCAGAGTGTATAGTCCCTACAATGAGCAGTTCTTC. Protein product: CATSRVYSPYNEQFF.

This clonotype was seen repeatedly, ten times or more. The chain uses TRBV7-9 and TRBJ2-7, with 10 bases identical to TRBD1. Losses at the gene ends were 2 bases for V and 6 bases for J; bases not matched to a gene: 4. This CDR3 has 14 amino acids. Germline assignment: CDR1 SEHNR and CDR2 FQNEAQ (reference sequence). The CDR3 bases are TGTGCCAGCAGCTTACGGGACAGGGGACCCGAGCAGTACTTC. Its translation is CASSLRDRGPEQYF.